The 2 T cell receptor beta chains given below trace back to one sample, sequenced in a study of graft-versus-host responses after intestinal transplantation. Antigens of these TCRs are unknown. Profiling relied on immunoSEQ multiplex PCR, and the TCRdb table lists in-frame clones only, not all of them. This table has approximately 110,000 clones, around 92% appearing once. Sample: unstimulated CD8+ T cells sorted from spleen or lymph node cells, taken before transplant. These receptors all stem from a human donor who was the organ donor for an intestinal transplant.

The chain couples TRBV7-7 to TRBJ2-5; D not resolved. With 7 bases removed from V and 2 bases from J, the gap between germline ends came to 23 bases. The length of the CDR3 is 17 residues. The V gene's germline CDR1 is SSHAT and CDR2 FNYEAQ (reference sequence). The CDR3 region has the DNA TGTGCCAGCACCCCTGATAAAGGTAGATTCACACAAGAGACCCAGTACTTC. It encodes CASTPDKGRFTQETQYF.

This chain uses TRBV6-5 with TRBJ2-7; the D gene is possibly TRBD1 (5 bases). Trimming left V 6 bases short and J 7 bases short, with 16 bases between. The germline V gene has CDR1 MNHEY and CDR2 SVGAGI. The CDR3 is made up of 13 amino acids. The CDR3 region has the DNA TGTGCCAGCAGAGGGGCCCTCCCCGTAGAGCAGTACTTC. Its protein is CASRGALPVEQYF.